A selection of T cell receptor beta chains follows, all from one sample in a study of PD-1 blockade in classical Hodgkin lymphoma. The table came from immunoSEQ multiplex PCR; TCRdb's copy has only in-frame clones and leaves some out. This table holds about 97,000 clones, 80% to 85% found once. The sample in question was peripheral blood mononuclear cells (PBMCs), obtained at baseline. The receptors here all came from a human donor with classical Hodgkin lymphoma. Both conserved end residues are part of each CDR3. A D gene is named only where the DNA matches it firmly. Clone size is stated in some rows and not others, as once, few, many or a class when expanded.

V,J,size,D,DNA,CDR3
TRBV11-1,TRBJ2-5,-,-,TGTGCCAGCAGCTTAGATGCTAGCAGCCAAGAGACCCAGTACTTC,CASSLDASSQETQYF
TRBV5-1,TRBJ1-2,-,-,TGCGCCAGCAGCTTGGATCCGACAGGCTATGGCTACACCTTC,CASSLDPTGYGYTF
TRBV5-1,TRBJ2-2,-,TRBD2,TGCGCCAGCAGCTTGGGAGCTAACGGGAGGGCCGGGGAGCTGTTTTTT,CASSLGANGRAGELFF
TRBV15,TRBJ2-1,-,-,TGTGCCACCAGAGCAAGAGGTAGCGGATATTCTGAGCAGTTCTTC,CATRARGSGYSEQFF
TRBV10-3,TRBJ2-7,-,-,TGTGCCATCGCACCTAGCTCCTACGAGCAGTACTTC,CAIAPSSYEQYF
TRBV6-1,TRBJ2-5,-,TRBD2,TGTGCCAGCAGTCGGACTAGCGGAGCTGCGGAGACCCAGTACTTC,CASSRTSGAAETQYF
TRBV18,TRBJ2-4,-,-,TGTGCCAGCTCACCACCGGGAGTCCTAGCCAAAAACATTCAGTACTTC,CASSPPGVLAKNIQYF
TRBV6-6,TRBJ2-2,-,-,TGTGCCTCGTCTGTGGCGGGAAAGAACACCGGGGAGCTGTTTTTT,CASSVAGKNTGELFF
TRBV7-9,TRBJ2-2,-,TRBD1,TGTGCCAGCAGCGTTCCAGGGGGAACCGGGGAGCTGTTTTTT,CASSVPGGTGELFF
TRBV6-5,TRBJ2-1,-,TRBD2,TGTGCCAGCAGTCAGACTAGCGGGTCCTACAATGAGCAGTTCTTC,CASSQTSGSYNEQFF
TRBV28,TRBJ1-5,-,-,TGTGCCAGCAGTTTATGGGGCGGGGGCCAGCCCCAGCATTTT,CASSLWGGGQPQHF
TRBV7-9,TRBJ1-1,-,TRBD1,TGTGCCAGCAGCTCGGGACAGGGGGACACTGAAGCTTTCTTT,CASSSGQGDTEAFF
TRBV5-6,TRBJ2-7,-,TRBD1,TGTGCCAGCAGCACGGACACAGGGGTCTCCTACGAGCAGTACTTC,CASSTDTGVSYEQYF
TRBV11-3,TRBJ2-2,-,-,TGTGCCAGCAGCTTATCCCGGGGGAGGTTCGGCGCGAACACCGGGGAGCTGTTTTTT,CASSLSRGRFGANTGELFF
TRBV5-1,TRBJ2-3,-,-,TGCGCCAGCAGACCGCTAAGGAGAGGGGTATTGACAGATACGCAGTATTTT,CASRPLRRGVLTDTQYF
TRBV19,TRBJ2-7,-,-,TGTGCCAGTAGTATCTCGGCGGAGGGCTCCTACGAGCAGTACTTC,CASSISAEGSYEQYF
TRBV19,TRBJ2-7,few,-,TGTGCCAGCAGTCCCACCAGATCCTACGAGCAGTACTTC,CASSPTRSYEQYF
TRBV5-1,TRBJ1-4,-,-,TGTGCCACGGGTGGGGCCTATACAACTAATGAAAAACTGTTTTTT,CATGGAYTTNEKLFF
TRBV9,TRBJ1-1,-,-,TGTGCCAGCAGCCCGATGAGGAGTGAAGCTTTCTTT,CASSPMRSEAFF
TRBV1,TRBJ2-6,-,-,TGCACCAGCAGAACTGAGTGTTTGTGCAGTCGGGCCAACGTCCTGACTTTC,CTSRTECLCSRANVLTF
TRBV6-4,TRBJ2-6,few,TRBD2,TGTGCCAGTCAAACTAGCGCTGGGGCCAACGTCCTGACTTTC,CASQTSAGANVLTF
TRBV6-1,TRBJ2-5,-,-,TGTGCCAGCAGTGAAACCCCCCCCGGAGTGGGGCTGGGGGAGACCCAGTACTTC,CASSETPPGVGLGETQYF
TRBV15,TRBJ2-1,-,-,TGTGCCACCAGCGATCAGGGCTCCTACAATGAGCAGTTCTTC,CATSDQGSYNEQFF
TRBV5-8,TRBJ2-7,-,-,TGTGCCAGCAGCTTGGTCCGCTCCTACGAGCAGTACTTC,CASSLVRSYEQYF
TRBV6-1,TRBJ2-7,-,-,TGTGCCAGCACCTACGGGTTAGGATGGGAGCAGTACTTC,CASTYGLGWEQYF
TRBV7-3,TRBJ2-3,-,-,TGTGCCAGCAGCCGAGGTGGATCCACAGATACGCAGTATTTT,CASSRGGSTDTQYF